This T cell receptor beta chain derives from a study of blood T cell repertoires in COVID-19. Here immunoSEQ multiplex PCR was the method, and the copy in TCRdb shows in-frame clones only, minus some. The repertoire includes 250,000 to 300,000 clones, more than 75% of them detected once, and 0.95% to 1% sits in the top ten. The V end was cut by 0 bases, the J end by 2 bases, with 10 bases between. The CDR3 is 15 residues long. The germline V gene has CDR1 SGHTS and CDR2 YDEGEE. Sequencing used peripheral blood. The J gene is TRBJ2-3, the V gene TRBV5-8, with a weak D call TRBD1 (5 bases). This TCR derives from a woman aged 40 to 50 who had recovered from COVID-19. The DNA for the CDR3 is TGTGCCAGCAGCTTGGGGGTAGGACACACAGATACGCAGTATTTT. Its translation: CASSLGVGHTDTQYF.